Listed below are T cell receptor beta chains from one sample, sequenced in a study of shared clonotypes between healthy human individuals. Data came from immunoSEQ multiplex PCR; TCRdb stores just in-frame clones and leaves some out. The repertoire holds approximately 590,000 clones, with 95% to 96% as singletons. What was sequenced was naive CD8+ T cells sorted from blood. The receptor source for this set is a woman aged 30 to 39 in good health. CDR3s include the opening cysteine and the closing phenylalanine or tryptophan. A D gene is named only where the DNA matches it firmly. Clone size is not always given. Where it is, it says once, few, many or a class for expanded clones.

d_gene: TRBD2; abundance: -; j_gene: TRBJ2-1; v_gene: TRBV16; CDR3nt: TGTGCCAGCACCCTAACAGCGGGAGAAGGGGACAATGAGCAGTTCTTC; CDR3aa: CASTLTAGEGDNEQFF
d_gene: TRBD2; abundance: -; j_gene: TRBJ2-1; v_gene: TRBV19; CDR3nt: TGTGCCAGTAGTATGCCGGGACTAGCGGGAGCAAATGAGCAGTTCTTC; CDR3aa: CASSMPGLAGANEQFF
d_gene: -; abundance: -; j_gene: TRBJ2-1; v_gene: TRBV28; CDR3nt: TGTGCCAGCCGTGCCCCTCCCGACCTCTACAATGAGCAGTTCTTC; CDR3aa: CASRAPPDLYNEQFF
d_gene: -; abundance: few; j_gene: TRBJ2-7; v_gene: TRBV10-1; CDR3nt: TGCGCCAGCAGTGAGTCCGCTACTACTTACTACGAGCAGTACTTC; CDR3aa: CASSESATTYYEQYF
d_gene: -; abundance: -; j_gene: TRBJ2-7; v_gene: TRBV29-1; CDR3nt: TGCAGCGTTGGGCTAGCAGGCGAGCAGTACTTC; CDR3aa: CSVGLAGEQYF
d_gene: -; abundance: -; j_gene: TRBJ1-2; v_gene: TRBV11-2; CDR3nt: TGTGCCAGCAGCTTAACCCCTCAGACATCGGTGGGTTATGGCTACACCTTC; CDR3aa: CASSLTPQTSVGYGYTF
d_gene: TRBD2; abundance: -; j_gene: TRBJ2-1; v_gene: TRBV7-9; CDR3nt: TGTGCCAGCAGCGTTAGCGGGAGTTCCTCCAATGAGCAGTTCTTC; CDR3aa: CASSVSGSSSNEQFF
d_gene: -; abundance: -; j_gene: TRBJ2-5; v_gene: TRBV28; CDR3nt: TGTGCCAGCAGTTTAAGACTAAGTCAAGAGACCCAGTACTTC; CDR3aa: CASSLRLSQETQYF
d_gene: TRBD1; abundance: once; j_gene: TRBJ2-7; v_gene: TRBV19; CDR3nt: TGTGCCAGTAGTGAACAGGGGACACCCTACGAGCAGTACTTC; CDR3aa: CASSEQGTPYEQYF
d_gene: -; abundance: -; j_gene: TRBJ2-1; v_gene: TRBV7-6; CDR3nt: TGTGCCAGCAGCTTGGACCTCTACAATGAGCAGTTCTTC; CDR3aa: CASSLDLYNEQFF
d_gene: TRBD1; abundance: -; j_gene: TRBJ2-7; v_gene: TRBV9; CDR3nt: TGTGCCAGCAGCGGCTGGACAGGTGCTGACCTCTACGAGCAGTACTTC; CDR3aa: CASSGWTGADLYEQYF
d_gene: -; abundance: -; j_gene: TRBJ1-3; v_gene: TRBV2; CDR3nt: TGTGCCAGCAGTGATGTCTCAGGGGATGGAAACACCATATATTTT; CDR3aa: CASSDVSGDGNTIYF
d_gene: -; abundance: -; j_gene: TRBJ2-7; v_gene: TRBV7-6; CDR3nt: TGTGCCAGCAGCCACTCCACGGCAGCCTACGAGCAGTACTTC; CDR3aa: CASSHSTAAYEQYF
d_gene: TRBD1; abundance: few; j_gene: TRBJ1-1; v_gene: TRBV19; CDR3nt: TGTGCCAGTAGTATAGATCATGCAGGGGGGACTTTCTTT; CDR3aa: CASSIDHAGGTFF
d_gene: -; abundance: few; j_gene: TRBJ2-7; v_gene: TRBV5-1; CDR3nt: TGCGCCAGCAGCTCCTCAGGCCCAGCCTACGAGCAGTACTTC; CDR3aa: CASSSSGPAYEQYF
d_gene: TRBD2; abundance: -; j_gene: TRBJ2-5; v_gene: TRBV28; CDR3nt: TGTGCCAGCTACGAGAGGGGACTAGCGGGAGAAGAGACCCAGTACTTC; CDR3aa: CASYERGLAGEETQYF
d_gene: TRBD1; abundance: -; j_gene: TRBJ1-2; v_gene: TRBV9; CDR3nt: TGTGCCAGCAGCGGACACAGGGGGCGCAGCTATGGCTACACCTTC; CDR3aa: CASSGHRGRSYGYTF
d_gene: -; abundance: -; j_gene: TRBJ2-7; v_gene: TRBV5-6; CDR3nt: TGTGCCAGCAGCTTGTGGTCCGTGTACGAGCAGTACTTC; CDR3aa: CASSLWSVYEQYF
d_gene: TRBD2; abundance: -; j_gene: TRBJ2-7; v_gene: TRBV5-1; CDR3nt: TGCGCCAGCAGCTTGGAATGGACTAGCGGGAGGGTGGTAGACGAGCAGTACTTC; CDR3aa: CASSLEWTSGRVVDEQYF
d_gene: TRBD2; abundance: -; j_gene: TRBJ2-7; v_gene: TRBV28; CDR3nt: TGTGCCAGCAGTTTAATCTCCGGGACTAGTGCCTACGAGCAGTACTTC; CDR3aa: CASSLISGTSAYEQYF
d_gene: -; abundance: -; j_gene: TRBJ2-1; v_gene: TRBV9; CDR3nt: TGTGCCAGCAGCGTAAGTTCGGCCGGCTCCTACAATGAGCAGTTCTTC; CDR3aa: CASSVSSAGSYNEQFF
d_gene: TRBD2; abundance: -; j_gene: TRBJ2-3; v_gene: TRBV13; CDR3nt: TGTGCCAGCAGCCTGGGACTAGCGGGAGATACGCAGTATTTT; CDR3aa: CASSLGLAGDTQYF
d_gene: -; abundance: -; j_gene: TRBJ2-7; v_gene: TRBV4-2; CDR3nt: TGTGCCAGCAGCCCATTCGGACCGTCCCAGGACGAGCAGTACTTC; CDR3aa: CASSPFGPSQDEQYF
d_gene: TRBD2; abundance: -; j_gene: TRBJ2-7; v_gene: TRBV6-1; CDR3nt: TGTGCCATTTCCCCTCTGGCGGGAGGGTCCTACGAGCAGTACTTC; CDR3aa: CAISPLAGGSYEQYF
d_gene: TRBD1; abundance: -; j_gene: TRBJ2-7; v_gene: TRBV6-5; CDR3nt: TGTGCCAGCAGTCTAGACAGGGGAGTGAACGAGCAGTACTTC; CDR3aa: CASSLDRGVNEQYF
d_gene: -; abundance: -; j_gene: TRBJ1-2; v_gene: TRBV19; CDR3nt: TGTGCCAGTACTCCGCCGGGGGGGCCCCGTTATGGCTACACCTTC; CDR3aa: CASTPPGGPRYGYTF
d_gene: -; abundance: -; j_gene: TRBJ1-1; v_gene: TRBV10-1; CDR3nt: TGCGCCAGCAGTGAGTCTGGGGTAGACACTGAAGCTTTCTTT; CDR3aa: CASSESGVDTEAFF
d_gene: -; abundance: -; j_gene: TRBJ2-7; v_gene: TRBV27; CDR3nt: TGTGCCAGCAGTTCCCAGGGAGGAGAGGTCTTCGAGCAGTACTTC; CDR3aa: CASSSQGGEVFEQYF
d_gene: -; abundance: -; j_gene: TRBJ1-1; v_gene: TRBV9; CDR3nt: TGTGCCAGCAGCGTAGGCTTGGGCATGGCCCCAGGAGCTGAAGCTTTCTTT; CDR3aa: CASSVGLGMAPGAEAFF
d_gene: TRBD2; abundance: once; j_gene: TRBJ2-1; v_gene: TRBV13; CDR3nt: TGTGCCAGCAGCTTAGTTTCGGGGGGTGGCAATGAGCAGTTCTTC; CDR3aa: CASSLVSGGGNEQFF
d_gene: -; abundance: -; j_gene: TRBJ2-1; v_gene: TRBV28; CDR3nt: TGTGCCAGCAGTATTGAGTGGGTTGAGCAGTTCTTC; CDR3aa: CASSIEWVEQFF
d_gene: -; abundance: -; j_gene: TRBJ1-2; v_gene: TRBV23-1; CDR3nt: TGCGCCAGCAGTCGTACGGGACACCGTGGCTACACCTTC; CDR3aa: CASSRTGHRGYTF
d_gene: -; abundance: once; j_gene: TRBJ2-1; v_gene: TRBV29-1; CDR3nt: TGCAGCCCCTACCTAAGCTCCTACAATGAGCAGTTCTTC; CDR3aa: CSPYLSSYNEQFF
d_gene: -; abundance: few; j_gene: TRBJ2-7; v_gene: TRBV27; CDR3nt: TGTGCCAGCAGTTTAAGGGGCTCCTACGAGCAGTACTTC; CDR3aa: CASSLRGSYEQYF
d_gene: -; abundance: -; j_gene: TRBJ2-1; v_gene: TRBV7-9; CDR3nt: TGTGCCAGCAGCTTAGTGTACGGAAATGAGCAGTTCTTC; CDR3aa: CASSLVYGNEQFF
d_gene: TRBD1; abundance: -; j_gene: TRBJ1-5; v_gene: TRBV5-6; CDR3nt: TGTGCCAGCAGCTTCGGTTCCGGACAGGGTAAACAGCCCCAGCATTTT; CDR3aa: CASSFGSGQGKQPQHF
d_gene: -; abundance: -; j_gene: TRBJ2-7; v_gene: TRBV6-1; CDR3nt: TGTGCCAGCAGTGAAGTGGCTAGCGGAGGGGGGCTCTACGAGCAGTACTTC; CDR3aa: CASSEVASGGGLYEQYF
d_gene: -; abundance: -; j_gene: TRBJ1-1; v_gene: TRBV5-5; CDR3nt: TGTGCCAGCAGCTTAGCGGACACCGGGTACGCTGAAGCTTTCTTT; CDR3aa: CASSLADTGYAEAFF
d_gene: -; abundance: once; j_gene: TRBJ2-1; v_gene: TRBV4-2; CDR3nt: TGTGCCAGCAGCCAAGGGAGTCCCGATGAGCAGTTCTTC; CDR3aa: CASSQGSPDEQFF
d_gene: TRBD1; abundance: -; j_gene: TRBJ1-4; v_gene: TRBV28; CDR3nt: TGTGCCAGTCTACCACAGGGGGCCCTAAATGAAAAACTGTTTTTT; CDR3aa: CASLPQGALNEKLFF
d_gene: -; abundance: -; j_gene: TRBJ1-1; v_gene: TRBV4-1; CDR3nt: TGCGCCAGCAGCCAAGGCCGGGGGAACACTGAAGCTTTCTTT; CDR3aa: CASSQGRGNTEAFF
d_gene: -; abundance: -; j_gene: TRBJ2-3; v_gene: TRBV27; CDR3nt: TGTGCCAGCAGTCGCCACACAGATACGCAGTATTTT; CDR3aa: CASSRHTDTQYF
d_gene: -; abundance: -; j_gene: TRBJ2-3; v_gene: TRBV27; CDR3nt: TGTGCCAGCAGTGACCGGGACCAAACAGATACGCAGTATTTT; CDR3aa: CASSDRDQTDTQYF
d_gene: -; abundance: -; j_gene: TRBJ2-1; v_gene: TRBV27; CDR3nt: TGTGCCAGCAGTGCAACCGGGACGGGGAACAATGAGCAGTTCTTC; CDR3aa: CASSATGTGNNEQFF
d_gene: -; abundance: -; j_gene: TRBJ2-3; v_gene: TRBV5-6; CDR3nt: TGTGCCAGCAGCTCCGAATCGGAGGGAGATACGCAGTATTTT; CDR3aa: CASSSESEGDTQYF
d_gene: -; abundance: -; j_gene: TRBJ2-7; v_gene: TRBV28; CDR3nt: TGTGCCAGCAGTCCCCCTTCCCAGGTAGCTCTTGGTGATAGTGAGCAGTACTTC; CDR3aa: CASSPPSQVALGDSEQYF
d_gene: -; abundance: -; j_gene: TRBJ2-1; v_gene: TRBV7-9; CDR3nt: TGTGCCAGCAGCATATTAGTTGACACCCAGAGCTCCTACAATGAGCAGTTCTTC; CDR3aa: CASSILVDTQSSYNEQFF
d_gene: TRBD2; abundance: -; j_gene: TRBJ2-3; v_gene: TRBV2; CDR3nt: TGTGCCATACTAGCGGGAGGCACAGATACGCAGTATTTT; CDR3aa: CAILAGGTDTQYF
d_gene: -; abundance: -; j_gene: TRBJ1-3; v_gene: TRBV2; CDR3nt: TGTGCCAGCAGTGAGTCAGGCTCTGGAAACACCATATATTTT; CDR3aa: CASSESGSGNTIYF
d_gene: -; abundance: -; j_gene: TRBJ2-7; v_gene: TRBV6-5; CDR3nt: TGTGCCAGCACCACTAGGTCCACCAAACACGAGCAGTACTTC; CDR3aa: CASTTRSTKHEQYF
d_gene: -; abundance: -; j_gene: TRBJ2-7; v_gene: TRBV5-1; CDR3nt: TGCGCCAGCAGCTTGGGGGCTGGGTACGAGCAGTACTTC; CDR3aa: CASSLGAGYEQYF
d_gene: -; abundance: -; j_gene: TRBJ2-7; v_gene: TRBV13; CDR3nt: TGTGCCAGCGGCTTGGACTCCTACGAGCAGTACTTC; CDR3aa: CASGLDSYEQYF
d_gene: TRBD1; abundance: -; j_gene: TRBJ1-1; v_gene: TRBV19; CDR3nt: TGTGCCAGTAGTGATCGGACAGGGGGGAACACTGAAGCTTTCTTT; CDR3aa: CASSDRTGGNTEAFF